This T cell receptor beta chain was documented in a study of blood T cell repertoires in COVID-19. Whole-study context: Spain, Italy and the United States supplied samples that represented acute and convalescent COVID-19. Sources were T cells, B-cell-depleted T cells, or PBMCs; the material itself was cDNA or gDNA.

Trimming cost V 2 bases and J 2 bases, with 11 bases left between them. CDR3 length: 15 amino acids. Per germline, CDR1 SGHTA and CDR2 FQGTGA. Under the authors' procedure: Estimated nucleated cell counts came from reference gene primer amplification. Data came from immunoSEQ multiplex PCR; TCRdb stores just in-frame clones and leaves some out. V and J calls and clone size are given by that table; D and trimming were obtained from the DNA. The repertoire holds 130,000 to 150,000 clones, with 88% as singletons. The sequence came from a human donor in a cohort sampled during active COVID-19. The chain recombines TRBV7-3 with TRBJ2-3; the D gene is possibly TRBD2 (5 bases). The source material was peripheral blood. The CDR3 DNA reads TGTGCCAGCAGCTTACAAGGCGGGCTCACAGATACGCAGTATTTT. This sequence encodes CASSLQGGLTDTQYF.